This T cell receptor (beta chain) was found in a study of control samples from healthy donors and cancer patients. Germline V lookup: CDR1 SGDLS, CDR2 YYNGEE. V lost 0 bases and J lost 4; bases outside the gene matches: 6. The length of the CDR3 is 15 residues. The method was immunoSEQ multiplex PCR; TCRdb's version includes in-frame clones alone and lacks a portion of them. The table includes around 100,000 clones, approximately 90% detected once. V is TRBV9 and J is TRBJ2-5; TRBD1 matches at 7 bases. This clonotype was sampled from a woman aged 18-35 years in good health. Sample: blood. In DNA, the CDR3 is TGTGCCAGCAGCGTAGAGGGGGCGGTAAGAGAGACCCAGTACTTC. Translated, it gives CASSVEGAVRETQYF.